This T cell receptor (beta chain) came from a study of Graves' ophthalmopathy and Graves' hyperthyroidism. Overall study context: Blood was drawn at initial diagnosis, before any treatment.

This CDR3 contains 14 residues. The germline V and J ends were trimmed by 1 base and 12 bases, with 18 bases remaining between them. CDR1 and CDR2 from the germline V gene are SNHLY and FYNNEI. Amplified TCR beta CDR3 regions were obtained using RNA transcripts as template. Amplification began with first-round RT-PCR using HTBI primers, then second-round multiplex PCR was performed. In TCRdb, the multiplex PCR reads were re-called with MiXCR into one record per CDR3 protein. Of fewer than 650,000 distinct CDR3 sequences listed, 22% were seen once; the top ten hold approximately 6.5%. This clonotype showed up many times. Its cognate antigen is unknown. Overall study results and limits: The model reached about 66% sensitivity and about 72% specificity for predicting ophthalmopathy progression.

Source material: peripheral blood. The chain links TRBV2 to TRBJ1-2; D gene ambiguous. This TCR was sampled from a woman under 30 with stable Graves' hyperthyroidism. Some clones in this sample may be carry-over from other donors' samples. CDR3 coding DNA: TGTGCCAGCAGTGAAGGCCTGGGTCAGGCGTCGGACACCTTC. This codes for CASSEGLGQASDTF.